The following is a T cell receptor (beta chain) sequence with its context. The data derive from a study of cytomegalovirus exposure and HLA in healthy donors. The PCR made use of 60 Vbeta and 13 Jbeta primers. Measured with immunoSEQ multiplex PCR; TCRdb has only the in-frame clones, and not every one. Its table lists some 76,000 clones. CDR3 size: 16 residues. Germline V CDR1 and CDR2: MGHRA, YSYEKL. The trim removed 0 bases at V and 13 bases at J, leaving 13 bases unmatched. J is TRBJ1-4 and V is TRBV4-1; 8 bases line up with TRBD1. Sequenced sample: PBMCs. The TCR originated in a female donor in good health and CMV-seropositive. The CDR3 loop reads CASSQDPGQAALLLFF. CDR3 nucleotide sequence: TGCGCCAGCAGCCAAGATCCGGGACAGGCGGCTCTGTTACTGTTTTTT.